This T cell receptor (beta chain) was captured in a study of cytomegalovirus exposure and HLA in healthy donors (TCRdb year 2017). Notes on the research overall: According to a later analysis, one platform produced both the 110 or so validation repertoires and the 670 or so repertoires of the first cohort. The study was designed to test whether signatures of past pathogen exposure could be identified by cataloging public T cell receptors. In addition to the first cohort of approximately 650 subjects, a separate validation cohort of 120 different subjects was used. To predict cytomegalovirus infection status, the study brought together high-throughput TCR immunosequencing, statistical association of individual TCRs with disease status, and machine learning.

The library was built by means of the immunoSEQ multiplex PCR assay. Turning to the authors' computational methods: A statistical classification framework was developed to diagnose cytomegalovirus status using the catalog of TCR beta chain sequences. TCRdb's version of the immuneACCESS table is confined to in-frame rearrangements and falls short of the full clone set. An unresolved V gene accounts for under half of the shortfall where checked; the remainder is of unknown origin. The V and J calls and clone size are taken from that table; D and trimming were inferred from the DNA. The sample yields more than 85,000 clones; 90% to 95% were counted once. About 1% of the sample belongs to the ten largest clones. V ends up 7 bases short and J 0 bases short, with an unmatched junction base count of 11. Reading the germline V gene gives CDR1 SNHLY and CDR2 FYNNEI. The CDR3 numbers 16 residues from cysteine through phenylalanine. Only the CDR3 portion is preserved as DNA: 48 bases, with reading frame beginning at the first base.

A note on this clone: This receptor's antigen is unknown. The sample holds no much larger clone one base away, and base qualities are not on file.

The donors belonged to the validation cohort of about 120 subjects, which was separate from the 666-subject first cohort. On the study overall, not on this receptor specifically: In a later analysis, TCRs clustered in the first cohort were found to also tend to co-occur in the approximately 120 validation repertoires, with 94% of cluster scores above 0. Most TCR sequences were seen in very few donors, while some public TCRs were found in many individuals. The classifier was reported to diagnose cytomegalovirus status with high specificity and sensitivity in both the original and validation cohorts. A total of 150 to 200 TCR beta chains were listed by the study as associated with cytomegalovirus. In vitro tests confirmed that a few of the cytomegalovirus-associated TCR beta chains recognize cytomegalovirus antigens. A later analysis had no HLA typing for the validation cohort, so co-occurrence there was scored across all 120 repertoires. It was suggested by the authors that the approach could potentially be generalized to other disease states and immunological phenotypes.

The rearranged segments are TRBV2 and TRBJ2-7; 8 junctional bases match TRBD1. Sequencing used PBMCs. This sequence was found in a woman aged 30 to 39 in good health and CMV-seropositive. The CDR3 reads as follows: CASMTGVGTGSYEQYF. The nucleotide sequence reads as follows: TGTGCCAGCATGACGGGGGTCGGGACAGGCTCCTACGAGCAGTACTTC.